Each of the 25 T cell receptor beta chains below was sequenced from the same sample in a study of blood T cell repertoires in COVID-19. Generated by immunoSEQ multiplex PCR, the TCRdb table keeps only in-frame clones and is missing some. The table has some 170,000 clones, more than 85% seen once. Sequenced input: peripheral blood. The origin of the receptors is an older woman with COVID-19, enrolled during active disease.

This chain connects TRBV19 to TRBJ1-1; D gene uncertain. This CDR3 spans 13 amino acids. Looked up from germline, CDR1 is LNHDA and CDR2 is SQIVND (reference sequence). V was cut by 4 bases and J by 3 bases, with 9 bases left in between. The CDR3, as DNA: TGTGCCAGTAGTACGGTCGAGGACACTGAAGCTTTCTTT. It yields the protein CASSTVEDTEAFF.

This chain joins TRBV27 and TRBJ2-7, with a possible D match to TRBD2 (6 bases). The CDR3 is 15 residues long. Trimming shortened V by 3 bases and J by 3 bases, and 15 bases separated the two germline ends. Germline values: CDR1 MNHEY, CDR2 SMNVEV (reference sequence). CDR3 residues: CASSFGGLSHYEQYF. CDR3 bases: TGTGCCAGCAGTTTCGGGGGACTCTCTCACTACGAGCAGTACTTC.

This clone was counted a single time. J is TRBJ2-2 and V is TRBV5-1; D perhaps matches TRBD1 (5 bases). CDR1 SGHRS and CDR2 YFSETQ come from the germline V gene. The germline V and J ends were trimmed by 1 base and 7 bases, with 11 bases remaining between them. This CDR3 spans 14 amino acids. In DNA, the CDR3 is TGCGCCAGCAGCTTGATCGTGGGGCACGGGGAGCTGTTTTTT. It is translated as CASSLIVGHGELFF.

This clone was observed once. The chain uses TRBV7-8 and TRBJ1-5, with a possible D match to TRBD1 (5 bases). This CDR3 is built from 16 residues. V lost 1 base and J 4 bases, leaving 14 bases between the germline ends. Germline values: CDR1 SGHVS, CDR2 FQNEAQ. The chain's CDR3 is CASSLGTQGGNQPQHF. The CDR3 DNA sequence: TGTGCCAGCAGCTTAGGGACCCAGGGAGGGAATCAGCCCCAGCATTTT.

The gene calls are TRBV20-1 and TRBJ1-2; D might be TRBD1 (5 bases). This CDR3 is built from 10 residues. Trimming pared 5 bases from V and 6 bases from J, leaving 7 bases between. Germline V gene sequence: CDR1 DFQATT, CDR2 SNEGSKA (reference sequence). CDR3: CSAPRDGYTF. The CDR3 region has the DNA TGCAGTGCTCCCAGGGATGGCTACACCTTC.

The chain employs TRBV30 and TRBJ2-3; D unresolved. Germline assignment: CDR1 GTSNPN and CDR2 SVGIG (reference sequence). With 0 bases removed from V and 0 bases from J, the gap between germline ends came to 7 bases. CDR3 length: 14 residues. The CDR3 loop reads CAWSVSESTDTQYF. The CDR3 bases are TGTGCCTGGAGTGTGTCGGAGAGCACAGATACGCAGTATTTT.

The chain couples TRBV3-1 (or the pseudogene TRBV3-2) to TRBJ2-1; 11 bases fit TRBD2. Trimming at V came to 3 bases and at J to 6 bases, leaving 10 bases not matched to a gene. The CDR3 loop spans 17 amino acids. Germline V lookup: CDR1 LGHDT, CDR2 YNNKEL (reference sequence). This CDR3 is CASSHSFSSGGSNEQFF. CDR3 nucleotides: TGTGCCAGCAGCCATTCTTTTTCTAGCGGGGGGTCCAATGAGCAGTTCTTC.

This chain uses TRBV29-1 with TRBJ2-7, with D possibly TRBD1 on 5 matching bases. The length of the CDR3 is 12 residues. Germline-derived CDR1 and CDR2 are SQVTM and ANQGSEA. V lost 0 bases to trimming and J lost 3 bases, with 6 bases between them. Here the CDR3 reads CSVEEGLYEQYF. The CDR3 DNA reads TGCAGCGTTGAAGAGGGGCTCTACGAGCAGTACTTC.

In nucleotides, the CDR3 is TGTGCCAGCAGCGTCAGCGGGGGTTTAAACACCGGGGAGCTGTTTTTT. Translated, it gives CASSVSGGLNTGELFF. The chain combines TRBV9 with TRBJ2-2; 8 bases map to TRBD2. Germline assignment: CDR1 SGDLS and CDR2 YYNGEE. Trimming removed 2 bases from V and 2 bases from J; junction bases left unmatched: 5. The CDR3 has 16 amino acids.

The rearrangement uses TRBV19 and TRBJ1-6; TRBD1 might be the D (5 bases). Germline V gene sequence: CDR1 LNHDA, CDR2 SQIVND (reference sequence). The V and J ends lost 6 bases and 1 base respectively, with 10 bases between them. The CDR3 covers 15 residues. The CDR3 DNA sequence: TGTGCCAGTAGCCCAGGGTCGTCCTATAATTCACCCCTCCACTTT. This translates into CASSPGSSYNSPLHF.

The gene calls are TRBV2 and TRBJ1-1; 8 nucleotides match TRBD1. J lost 1 base, V lost 1 base, and 2 bases had no gene match. CDR1 is SNHLY and CDR2 is FYNNEI in the germline V gene. The CDR3 totals 15 residues. DNA of the CDR3: TGTGCCAGCAGTGAAGGGACAGGGACGAACACTGAAGCTTTCTTT. Residues: CASSEGTGTNTEAFF.

The J gene is TRBJ1-5, the V gene TRBV10-3; perhaps TRBD1 as D (6 bases). Trimming removed 10 bases at V and 6 bases at J, with 16 bases between. This CDR3 region has 13 residues. Germline loops: CDR1 ENHRY, CDR2 SYGVKD. The CDR3 DNA follows: TGTGCCAACGCAGGGGAAAGGAGTCAGCCCCAGCATTTT. It specifies CANAGERSQPQHF.

CDR3 protein: CASSPKTGASTDTQYF. The CDR3 DNA follows: TGTGCCAGCAGCCCCAAAACAGGAGCTAGCACAGATACGCAGTATTTT. This rearrangement joins TRBV3-1 (or the pseudogene TRBV3-2) to TRBJ2-3; tentative D call: TRBD1 (5 bases). The CDR3 has 16 amino acids. CDR1 LGHDT and CDR2 YNNKEL come from the germline V gene (reference sequence). Trimming left V 4 bases short and J 0 bases short, with 14 bases between.

V usage is TRBV7-2 and J usage is TRBJ1-2; the D gene is possibly TRBD1 (6 bases). Germline values: CDR1 SGHTA, CDR2 FQGNSA. The V gene lost 1 base and the J gene lost 5 bases, with 17 bases spanning the gap. The length of the CDR3 is 16 residues. CDR3 nucleotides: TGTGCCAGCAGCTTAGAGTTAGGCCGACAGGTTTATGGCTACACCTTC. This encodes CASSLELGRQVYGYTF.

V gene TRBV7-2 combines with J gene TRBJ1-1, with 9 positions matching TRBD1. Germline loops: CDR1 SGHTA, CDR2 FQGNSA. The CDR3 runs to 13 residues. The V and J ends lost 6 bases and 6 bases, in that order; junction bases with no gene match: 5. DNA for the CDR3: TGTGCCAGCAGGTGGACAGGGGTCCCTGAAGCTTTCTTT. Its protein product is CASRWTGVPEAFF. Looking up the rest from reference TRBV7-2 and TRBJ1-1 gives the full variable domain: GAGVSQSPSNKVTEKGKDVELRCDPISGHTALYWYRQSLGQGLEFLIYFQGNSAPDKSGLPSDRFSAERTGGSVSTLTIQRTQQEDSAVYLCASRWTGVPEAFFGQGTRLTVV.

This rearrangement joins TRBV19 to TRBJ2-1, with D possibly being TRBD2 (7 bases). This CDR3 is 13 amino acids long. V lost 6 bases to trimming and J lost 4 bases, with 10 bases between them. CDR1 is LNHDA and CDR2 is SQIVND in the germline V gene (reference sequence). The CDR3, as DNA: TGTGCCAGTAGCGGGGGGCCTTACAATGAGCAGTTCTTC. Translated, it gives CASSGGPYNEQFF.

The rearrangement uses TRBV6-5 and TRBJ2-7, with TRBD2 identical over 10 bases. Unmatched junction bases numbered 11, after V lost 11 bases and J lost 1 base. Germline lookup yields CDR1 MNHEY and CDR2 SVGAGI. The CDR3 has 15 amino acids. CDR3 DNA: TGTGCCCTCCGGGGAGGACTAGCGGCTTCCTACGAGCAGTACTTC. Amino acid sequence: CALRGGLAASYEQYF.

J is TRBJ1-1 and V is TRBV4-3; D remains ambiguous. V was clipped by 0 bases and J by 1 base, with 12 bases between them. The CDR3 totals 16 residues. Per germline, CDR1 LGHNA and CDR2 YSLEER. The CDR3: CASSQDRLLGNTEAFF. The CDR3 DNA reads TGCGCCAGCAGCCAAGACAGGCTATTGGGGAACACTGAAGCTTTCTTT.

Concerning this clone: Mismatch with germline at one junction end may stem from a read error. The chain carries TRBV19 and TRBJ1-4; 7 bases match TRBD1. The CDR3 is 14 amino acids. Germline lookup yields CDR1 LNHDA and CDR2 SQIVND (reference sequence). CDR3 bases: TGTGCCAGTAGTTTAGACAGGGTTGCCGAAAAACTGTTTTTT. It yields the protein CASSLDRVAEKLFF.

The V call is TRBV6-5, the J call TRBJ1-1; no clear D. V was shortened by 3 bases and J by 4 bases, with 12 bases between the two germline ends. The CDR3 is 14 residues long. CDR1 is MNHEY and CDR2 is SVGAGI in the germline V gene. The DNA of the CDR3 is TGTGCCAGCAGTTATAAGGCGGGAGGCACTGAAGCTTTCTTT. It is translated as CASSYKAGGTEAFF.

V and J are TRBV5-4 and TRBJ2-6; D is possibly TRBD2 (5 bases). The CDR3 runs 15 residues. Germline V CDR1 and CDR2: SGHNT, YYREEE (reference sequence). The ends were cut back, 0 bases at V and 4 bases at J, with 8 bases in the middle. CDR3 nucleotides: TGTGCCAGCAGCTTGGGAGGGTTCGGGGCCAACGTCCTGACTTTC. It specifies CASSLGGFGANVLTF.

The rearrangement uses TRBV4-3 and TRBJ2-3; D ambiguous. Trimming pared 0 bases from V and 4 bases from J, leaving 11 bases between. The germline V gene has CDR1 LGHNA and CDR2 YSLEER. The CDR3 length is 15 residues. As DNA, the CDR3 is TGCGCCAGCAGCCAAGACAACCAACAGCCAGATACGCAGTATTTT. Translation: CASSQDNQQPDTQYF.

This clone showed up just once. The chain uses TRBV6-2 or TRBV6-3 and TRBJ2-7; 12 positions match TRBD2. The CDR3 is 15 amino acids. The ends lost 5 bases at V and 3 bases at J; junction bases unmatched: 5. Per germline, CDR1 MNHEY and CDR2 SVGEGT. DNA for the CDR3: TGTGCCAGCAGTACCGGACTAGCGGGGATCTACGAGCAGTACTTC. Its translation: CASSTGLAGIYEQYF.

The chain is built from TRBV9 and TRBJ2-2; TRBD2 matches 9 bases. Germline values: CDR1 SGDLS, CDR2 YYNGEE. The CDR3 is made up of 17 amino acids. Trimming removed 0 bases from V and 3 bases from J; junction bases left unmatched: 6. The CDR3 bases are TGTGCCAGCAGCGTAGAGGGAGCGGGGGGTTACACCGGGGAGCTGTTTTTT. This encodes CASSVEGAGGYTGELFF.

The chain carries TRBV16 and TRBJ1-2, with 10 bases identical to TRBD1. The CDR3 has 16 residues. After removal of 7 bases from V and 2 bases from J, the junction contained 10 bases not matched to a gene. Germline V lookup: CDR1 KGHSY, CDR2 FQNENV. The CDR3 here is CASTRSGTGVNYGYTF. DNA for the CDR3: TGTGCCAGCACCCGTAGTGGGACAGGGGTAAACTATGGCTACACCTTC. Combining the CDR3 with reference TRBV16 and TRBJ1-2 gives the whole variable domain GEEVAQTPKHLVRGEGQKAKLYCAPIKGHSYVFWYQQVLKNEFKFLISFQNENVFDETGMPKERFSAKCLPNSPCSLEIQATKLEDSAVYFCASTRSGTGVNYGYTFGSGTRLTVV.